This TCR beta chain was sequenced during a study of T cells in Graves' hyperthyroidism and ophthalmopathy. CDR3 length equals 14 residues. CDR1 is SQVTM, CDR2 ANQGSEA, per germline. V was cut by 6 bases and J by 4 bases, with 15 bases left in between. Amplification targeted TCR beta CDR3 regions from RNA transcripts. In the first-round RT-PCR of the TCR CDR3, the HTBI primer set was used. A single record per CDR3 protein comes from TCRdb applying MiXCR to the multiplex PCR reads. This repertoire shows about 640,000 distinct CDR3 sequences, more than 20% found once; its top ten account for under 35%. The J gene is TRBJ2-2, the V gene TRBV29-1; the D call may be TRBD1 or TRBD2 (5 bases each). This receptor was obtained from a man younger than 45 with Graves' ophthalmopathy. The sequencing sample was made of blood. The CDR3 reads CSVGRGTSTGELFF. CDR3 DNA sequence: TGCAGCGTCGGACGAGGGACGAGCACCGGGGAGCTGTTTTTT.